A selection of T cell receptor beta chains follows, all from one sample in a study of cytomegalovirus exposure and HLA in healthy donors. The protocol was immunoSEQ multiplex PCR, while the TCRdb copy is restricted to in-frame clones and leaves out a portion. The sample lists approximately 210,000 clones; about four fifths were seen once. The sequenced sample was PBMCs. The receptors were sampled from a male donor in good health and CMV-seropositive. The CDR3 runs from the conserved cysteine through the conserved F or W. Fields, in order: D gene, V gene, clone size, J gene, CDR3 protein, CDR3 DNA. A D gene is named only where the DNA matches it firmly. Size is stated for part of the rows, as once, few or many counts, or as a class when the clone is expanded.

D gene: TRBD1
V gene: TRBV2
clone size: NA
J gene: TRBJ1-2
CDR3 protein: CASSEQGVRTYGYTF
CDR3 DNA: TGTGCCAGCAGTGAACAGGGGGTACGTACCTATGGCTACACCTTC

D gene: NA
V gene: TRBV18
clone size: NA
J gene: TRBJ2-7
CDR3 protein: CASSPGANSYEQYF
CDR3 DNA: TGTGCCAGCTCACCAGGGGCAAACTCCTACGAGCAGTACTTC

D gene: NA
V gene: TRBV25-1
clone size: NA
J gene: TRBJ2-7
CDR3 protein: CASKSSSYYEQYF
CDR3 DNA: TGTGCCAGCAAAAGTTCTTCCTACTACGAGCAGTACTTC

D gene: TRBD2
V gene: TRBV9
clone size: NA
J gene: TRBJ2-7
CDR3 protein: CASSVGGSVGEQYF
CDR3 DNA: TGTGCCAGCAGCGTAGGCGGGAGCGTTGGCGAGCAGTACTTC

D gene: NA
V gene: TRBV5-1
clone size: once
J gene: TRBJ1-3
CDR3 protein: CASSLNLGSGNTIYF
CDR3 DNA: TGCGCCAGCAGCTTGAACCTAGGCTCTGGAAACACCATATATTTT

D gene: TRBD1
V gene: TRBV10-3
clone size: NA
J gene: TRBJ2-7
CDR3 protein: CAISQLPGTGSDEQYF
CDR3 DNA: TGTGCCATCAGCCAACTTCCCGGGACAGGGTCTGACGAGCAGTACTTC

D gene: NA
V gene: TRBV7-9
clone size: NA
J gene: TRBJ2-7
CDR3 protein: CSSSVTYEQYF
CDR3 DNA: TGTTCCAGCAGCGTTACCTACGAGCAGTACTTC

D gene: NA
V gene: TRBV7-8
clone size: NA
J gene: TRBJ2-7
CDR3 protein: CASSQRVWTDTYEQYF
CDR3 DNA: TGTGCCAGCAGCCAAAGAGTCTGGACGGACACCTACGAGCAGTACTTC

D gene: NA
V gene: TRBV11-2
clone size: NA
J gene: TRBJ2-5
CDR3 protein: CASSLSSAGQETQYF
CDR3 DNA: TGTGCCAGCAGCTTAAGTTCTGCGGGACAAGAGACCCAGTACTTC

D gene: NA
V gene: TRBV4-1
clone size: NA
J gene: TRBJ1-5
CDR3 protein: CASSQLSNQPQHF
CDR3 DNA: TGCGCCAGCAGCCAACTTAGCAATCAGCCCCAGCATTTT

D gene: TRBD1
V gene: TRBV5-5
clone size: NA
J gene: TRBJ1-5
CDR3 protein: CASSLGHGTGEGQPQHF
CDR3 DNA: TGTGCCAGCAGCTTGGGACACGGGACAGGGGAGGGTCAGCCCCAGCATTTT

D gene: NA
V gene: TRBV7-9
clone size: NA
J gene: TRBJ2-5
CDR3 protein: CASSPGLQETQYF
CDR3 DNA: TGTGCCAGCAGCCCGGGACTTCAAGAGACCCAGTACTTC

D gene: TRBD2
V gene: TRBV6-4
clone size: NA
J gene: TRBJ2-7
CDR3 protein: CAILPRTSPEVEQYF
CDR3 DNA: TGTGCCATTCTACCCAGGACTAGCCCGGAGGTCGAGCAGTACTTC

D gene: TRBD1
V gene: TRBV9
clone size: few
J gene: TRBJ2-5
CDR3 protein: CASSVGQGLGETQYF
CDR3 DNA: TGTGCCAGCAGCGTGGGACAGGGCCTAGGGGAGACCCAGTACTTC

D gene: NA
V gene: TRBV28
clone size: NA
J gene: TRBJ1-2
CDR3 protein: CASRPPGMDGYTF
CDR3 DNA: TGTGCCAGCAGGCCGCCGGGGATGGATGGCTACACCTTC

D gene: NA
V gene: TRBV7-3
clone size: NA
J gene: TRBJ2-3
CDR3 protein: CASSLTFRDTQYF
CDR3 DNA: TGTGCCAGCAGCTTAACGTTTCGAGATACGCAGTATTTT

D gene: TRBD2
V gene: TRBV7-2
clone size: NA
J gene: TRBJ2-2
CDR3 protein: CASRRGGLAGGTGELFF
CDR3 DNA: TGTGCCAGCAGGCGAGGAGGACTAGCGGGAGGCACCGGGGAGCTGTTTTTT

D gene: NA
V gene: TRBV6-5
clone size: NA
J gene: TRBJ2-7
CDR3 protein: CASRSTESSSYEQYF
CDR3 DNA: TGTGCCAGCAGATCGACTGAGTCTAGCTCCTACGAGCAGTACTTC

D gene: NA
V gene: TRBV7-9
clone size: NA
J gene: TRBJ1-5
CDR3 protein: CASSYAATVDSQPQHF
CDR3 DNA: TGTGCCAGCAGCTATGCCGCAACAGTTGATTCTCAGCCCCAGCATTTT

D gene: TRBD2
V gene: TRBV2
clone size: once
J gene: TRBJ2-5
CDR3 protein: CASVGGGGAVRTQYF
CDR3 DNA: TGTGCCAGCGTTGGGGGCGGGGGGGCGGTCAGGACCCAGTACTTC

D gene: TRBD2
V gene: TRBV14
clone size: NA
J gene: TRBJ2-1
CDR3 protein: CASSQVARETPYNEQFF
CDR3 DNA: TGTGCCAGCAGCCAAGTGGCGCGGGAGACCCCCTACAATGAGCAGTTCTTC

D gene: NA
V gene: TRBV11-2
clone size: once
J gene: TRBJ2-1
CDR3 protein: CASSSMDSYYNEQFF
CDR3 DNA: TGTGCCAGCAGCTCTATGGACTCCTACTACAATGAGCAGTTCTTC

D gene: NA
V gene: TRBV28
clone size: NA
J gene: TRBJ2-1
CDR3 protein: CASSLRLLSSYNEQFF
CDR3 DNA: TGTGCCAGCAGTCTAAGACTTCTGAGCTCCTACAATGAGCAGTTCTTC

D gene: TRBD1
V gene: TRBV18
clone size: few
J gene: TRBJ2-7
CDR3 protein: CASSSGTGDHEQYF
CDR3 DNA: TGTGCCAGCTCATCCGGGACAGGGGATCACGAGCAGTACTTC

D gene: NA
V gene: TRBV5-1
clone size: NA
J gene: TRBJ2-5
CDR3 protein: CASSLQETQYF
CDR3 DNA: TGCGCCAGCAGCCTCCAAGAGACCCAGTACTTC

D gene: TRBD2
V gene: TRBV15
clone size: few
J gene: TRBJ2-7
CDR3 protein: CATSSGTSFVYEQYF
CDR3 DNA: TGTGCCACCAGCAGCGGGACTAGCTTCGTCTACGAGCAGTACTTC

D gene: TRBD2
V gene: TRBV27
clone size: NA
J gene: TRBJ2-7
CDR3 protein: CASSLSLRTSGKYYEQYF
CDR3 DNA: TGTGCCAGCAGTTTATCCCTAAGGACTAGCGGGAAGTACTACGAGCAGTACTTC

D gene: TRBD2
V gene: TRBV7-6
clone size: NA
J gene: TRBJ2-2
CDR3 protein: CASSGRGGPTGELFF
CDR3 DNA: TGTGCCAGCAGTGGGCGGGGGGGCCCGACCGGGGAGCTGTTTTTT

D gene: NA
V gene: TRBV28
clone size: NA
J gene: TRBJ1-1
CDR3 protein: CASSLARRKAFF
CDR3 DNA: TGTGCCAGCAGTTTAGCGAGGAGGAAAGCTTTCTTT

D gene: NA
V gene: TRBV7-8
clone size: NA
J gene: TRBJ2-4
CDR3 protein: CASSLGRYRDVNF
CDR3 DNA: TGTGCCAGCAGCTTGGGCCGTTACAGGGATGTCAACTTC

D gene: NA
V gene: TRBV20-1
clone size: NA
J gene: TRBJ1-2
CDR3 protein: CSARVAGYTF
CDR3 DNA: TGCAGTGCTAGGGTAGCTGGCTACACCTTC

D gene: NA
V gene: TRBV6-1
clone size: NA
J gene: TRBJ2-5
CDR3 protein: CATGVGFGETQYF
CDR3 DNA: TGTGCTACAGGAGTGGGATTCGGGGAGACCCAGTACTTC

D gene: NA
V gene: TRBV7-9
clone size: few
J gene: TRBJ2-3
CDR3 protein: CASSWGDRERARDTQYF
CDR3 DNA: TGTGCCAGCAGCTGGGGAGACAGGGAGCGGGCCCGCGATACGCAGTATTTT

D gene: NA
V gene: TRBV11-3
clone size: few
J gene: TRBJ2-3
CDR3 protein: CASSLGEKPVDTQYF
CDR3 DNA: TGTGCCAGCAGCCTCGGGGAGAAACCGGTAGATACGCAGTATTTT

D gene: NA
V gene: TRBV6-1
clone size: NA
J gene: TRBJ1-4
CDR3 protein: CASRDSSSEKLFF
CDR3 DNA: TGTGCCAGCAGGGACAGTTCCAGTGAAAAACTGTTTTTT

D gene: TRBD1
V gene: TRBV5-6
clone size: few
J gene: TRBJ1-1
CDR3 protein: CASSLLGDSLTEAFF
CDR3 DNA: TGTGCCAGCAGCTTGCTTGGGGACAGCCTCACTGAAGCTTTCTTT

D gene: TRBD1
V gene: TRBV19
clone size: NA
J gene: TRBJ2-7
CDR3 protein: CASGQGLHEQYF
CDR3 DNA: TGTGCCAGCGGACAGGGCCTCCACGAGCAGTACTTC

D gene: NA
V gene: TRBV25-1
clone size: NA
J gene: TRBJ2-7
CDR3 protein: CASSRRPEQYF
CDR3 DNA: TGTGCCAGCAGCCGGAGGCCCGAGCAGTACTTC

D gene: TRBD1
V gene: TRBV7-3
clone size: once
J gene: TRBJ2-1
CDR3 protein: CASSSGQGYNEQFF
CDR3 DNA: TGTGCCAGCAGCTCAGGACAGGGGTACAATGAGCAGTTCTTC

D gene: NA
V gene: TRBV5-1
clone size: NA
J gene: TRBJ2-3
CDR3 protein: CASSLQGEDTQYF
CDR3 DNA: TGCGCCAGCAGCTTGCAAGGGGAAGATACGCAGTATTTT

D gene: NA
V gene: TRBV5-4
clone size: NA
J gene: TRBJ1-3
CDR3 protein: CASSLSGGLSGNTIYF
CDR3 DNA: TGTGCCAGCAGCTTGTCGGGAGGCCTCTCTGGAAACACCATATATTTT

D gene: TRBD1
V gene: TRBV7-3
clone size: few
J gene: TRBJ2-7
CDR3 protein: CASSLTRGQGGEQYF
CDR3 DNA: TGTGCCAGCAGCTTAACGAGGGGACAGGGTGGCGAGCAGTACTTC

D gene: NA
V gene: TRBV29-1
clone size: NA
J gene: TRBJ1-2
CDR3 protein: CSESGPPGGYTF
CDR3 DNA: TGCAGCGAAAGCGGGCCCCCTGGGGGCTACACCTTC

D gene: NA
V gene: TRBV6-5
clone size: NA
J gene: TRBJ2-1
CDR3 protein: CASSYSRDNEQFF
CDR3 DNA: TGTGCCAGCAGTTACTCGAGAGACAATGAGCAGTTCTTC

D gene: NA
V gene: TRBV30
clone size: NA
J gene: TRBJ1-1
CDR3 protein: CAWSGGNTEAFF
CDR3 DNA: TGTGCCTGGAGTGGCGGGAACACTGAAGCTTTCTTT

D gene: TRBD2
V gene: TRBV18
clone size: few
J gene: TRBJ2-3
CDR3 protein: CASSPLTSGRGDTQYF
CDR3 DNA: TGTGCCAGCTCGCCTCTGACTAGCGGGAGGGGAGATACGCAGTATTTT

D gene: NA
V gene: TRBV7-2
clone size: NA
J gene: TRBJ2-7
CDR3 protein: CASSLVSTDAEQYF
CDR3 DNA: TGTGCCAGCAGCTTAGTCTCGACTGACGCTGAGCAGTACTTC

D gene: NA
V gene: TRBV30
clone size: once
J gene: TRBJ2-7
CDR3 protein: CAWSSRQVPGYEQYF
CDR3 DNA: TGTGCCTGGAGTTCCCGACAGGTACCAGGATACGAGCAGTACTTC

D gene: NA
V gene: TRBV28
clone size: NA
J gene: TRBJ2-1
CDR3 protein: CASSPPGGSYNEQFF
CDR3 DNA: TGTGCCAGCTCCCCCCCGGGCGGGTCCTACAATGAGCAGTTCTTC

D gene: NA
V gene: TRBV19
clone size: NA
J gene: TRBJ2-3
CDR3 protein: CASSIDHRVSLDTQYF
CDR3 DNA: TGTGCCAGTAGTATAGATCACAGGGTAAGTTTGGATACGCAGTATTTT

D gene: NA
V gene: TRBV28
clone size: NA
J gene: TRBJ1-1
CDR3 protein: CASRRPAMNTEAFF
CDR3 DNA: TGTGCCAGCAGGCGGCCGGCGATGAACACTGAAGCTTTCTTT

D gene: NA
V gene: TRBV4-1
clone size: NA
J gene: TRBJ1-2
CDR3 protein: CASSQAGRQANYGYTF
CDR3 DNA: TGCGCCAGCAGCCAAGCGGGGAGACAGGCGAACTATGGCTACACCTTC

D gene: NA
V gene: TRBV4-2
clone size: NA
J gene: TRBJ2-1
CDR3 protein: CASTLRESNEQFF
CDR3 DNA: TGTGCCAGCACCCTGCGTGAATCCAATGAGCAGTTCTTC

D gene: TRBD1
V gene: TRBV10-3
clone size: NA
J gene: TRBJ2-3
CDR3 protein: CAISETLTGGNTDTQYF
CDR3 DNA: TGTGCCATCAGTGAGACCCTGACAGGGGGGAACACAGATACGCAGTATTTT